This paragraph reports one T cell receptor beta chain. What it recognizes is unknown. The sample comes from a study of cytomegalovirus exposure and HLA in healthy donors. In the PCR, 60 Vbeta and 13 Jbeta primers were used. Clones were sequenced by immunoSEQ multiplex PCR, and TCRdb holds only the in-frame ones, with some missing. The profile shows some 84,000 clones, 60% to 80% of them singletons. The study, taken as a whole, reports: Clonal expansion, a later analysis showed, was greater in HLA-associated TCR beta chains than in equally common others.

CDR1 is MNHEY and CDR2 is SMNVEV in the germline V gene (reference sequence). The CDR3 is made up of 12 amino acids. V shed 5 bases and J shed 3 bases, with 5 bases lying between them. Material for sequencing was PBMCs. This TCR came from a boy younger than 18 in good health and CMV-seronegative. The V and J genes are TRBV27 and TRBJ2-1; a possible D gene is TRBD1 (5 bases). The CDR3 sequence is CASSDSYNEQFF. The CDR3 nucleotides read TGTGCCAGCAGTGACAGCTACAATGAGCAGTTCTTC.